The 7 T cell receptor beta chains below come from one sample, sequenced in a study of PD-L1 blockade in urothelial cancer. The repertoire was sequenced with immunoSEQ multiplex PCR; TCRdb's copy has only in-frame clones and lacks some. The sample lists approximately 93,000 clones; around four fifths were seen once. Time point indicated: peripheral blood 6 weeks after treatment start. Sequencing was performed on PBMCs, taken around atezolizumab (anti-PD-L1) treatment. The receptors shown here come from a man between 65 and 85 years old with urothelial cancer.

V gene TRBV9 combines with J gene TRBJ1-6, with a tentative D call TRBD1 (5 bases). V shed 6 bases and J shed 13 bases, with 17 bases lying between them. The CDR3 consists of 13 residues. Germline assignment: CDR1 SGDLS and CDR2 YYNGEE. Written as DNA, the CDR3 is TGTGCCAGCAACCCAGGGCAGGATCAGCCCCTCCACTTT. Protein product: CASNPGQDQPLHF.

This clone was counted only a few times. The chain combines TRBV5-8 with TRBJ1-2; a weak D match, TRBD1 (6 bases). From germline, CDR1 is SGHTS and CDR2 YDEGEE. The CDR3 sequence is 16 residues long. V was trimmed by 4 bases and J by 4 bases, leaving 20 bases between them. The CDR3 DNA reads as TGTGCCAGCAGCCTAGGACAGACACTAGTAGGCTATGGCTACACCTTC. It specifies CASSLGQTLVGYGYTF.

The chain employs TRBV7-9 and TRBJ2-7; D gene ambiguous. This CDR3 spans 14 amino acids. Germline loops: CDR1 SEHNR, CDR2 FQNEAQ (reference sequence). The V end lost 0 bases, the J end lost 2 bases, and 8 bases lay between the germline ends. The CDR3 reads CASSLAGNTYEQYF. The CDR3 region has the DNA TGTGCCAGCAGCTTAGCGGGCAATACCTACGAGCAGTACTTC.

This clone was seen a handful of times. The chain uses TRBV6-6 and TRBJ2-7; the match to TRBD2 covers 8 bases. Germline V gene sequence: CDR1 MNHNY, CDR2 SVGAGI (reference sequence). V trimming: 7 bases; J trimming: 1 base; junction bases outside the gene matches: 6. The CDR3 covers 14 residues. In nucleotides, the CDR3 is TGTGCCAGCAATCAAGCGGGAGCATCCTACGAGCAGTACTTC. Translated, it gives CASNQAGASYEQYF.

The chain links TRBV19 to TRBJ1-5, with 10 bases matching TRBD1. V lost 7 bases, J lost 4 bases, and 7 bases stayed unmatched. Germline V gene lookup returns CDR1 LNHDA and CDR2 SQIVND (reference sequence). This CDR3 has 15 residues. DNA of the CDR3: TGTGCCAGTACCACGACAGGGGGCAGTAATCAGCCCCAGCATTTT. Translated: CASTTTGGSNQPQHF. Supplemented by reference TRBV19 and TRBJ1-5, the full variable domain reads DGGITQSPKYLFRKEGQNVTLSCEQNLNHDAMYWYRQDPGQGLRLIYYSQIVNDFQKGDIAEGYSVSREKKESFPLTVTSAQKNPTAFYLCASTTTGGSNQPQHFGDGTRLSIL.

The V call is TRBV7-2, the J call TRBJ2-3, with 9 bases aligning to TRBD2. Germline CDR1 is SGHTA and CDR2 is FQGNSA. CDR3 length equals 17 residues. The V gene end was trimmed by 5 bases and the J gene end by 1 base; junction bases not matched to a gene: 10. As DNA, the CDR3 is TGTGCCAGCAGCCACGGGACTAGCCCAGGGGGCACAGATACGCAGTATTTT. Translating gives CASSHGTSPGGTDTQYF.

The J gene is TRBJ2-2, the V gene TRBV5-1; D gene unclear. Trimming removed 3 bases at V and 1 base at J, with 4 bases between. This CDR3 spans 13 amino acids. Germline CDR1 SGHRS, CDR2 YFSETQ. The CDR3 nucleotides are TGCGCCAGCAGCTCAGGGAACACCGGGGAGCTGTTTTTT. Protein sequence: CASSSGNTGELFF.